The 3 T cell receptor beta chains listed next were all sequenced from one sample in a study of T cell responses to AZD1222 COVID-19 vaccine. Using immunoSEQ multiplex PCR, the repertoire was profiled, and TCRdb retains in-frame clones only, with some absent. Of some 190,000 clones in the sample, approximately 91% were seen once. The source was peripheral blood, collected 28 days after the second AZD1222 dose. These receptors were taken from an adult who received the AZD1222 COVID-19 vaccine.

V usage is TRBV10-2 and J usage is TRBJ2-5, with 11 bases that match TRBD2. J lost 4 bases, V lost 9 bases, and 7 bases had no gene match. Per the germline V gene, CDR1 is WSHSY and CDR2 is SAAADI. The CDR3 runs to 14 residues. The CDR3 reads CASQLAGGRETQYF. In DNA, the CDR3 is TGCGCCAGTCAATTAGCGGGAGGGCGAGAGACCCAGTACTTC.

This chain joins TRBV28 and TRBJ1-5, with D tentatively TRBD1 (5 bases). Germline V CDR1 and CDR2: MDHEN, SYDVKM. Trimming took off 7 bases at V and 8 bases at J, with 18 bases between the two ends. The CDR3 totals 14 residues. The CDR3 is CASNFRTPVEPQHF. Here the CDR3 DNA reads TGTGCCAGCAACTTCCGGACACCAGTAGAGCCCCAGCATTTT.

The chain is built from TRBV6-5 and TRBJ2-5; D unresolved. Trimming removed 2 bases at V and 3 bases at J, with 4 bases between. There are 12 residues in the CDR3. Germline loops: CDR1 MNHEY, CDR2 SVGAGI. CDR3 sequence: CASSYGEETQYF. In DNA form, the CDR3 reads TGTGCCAGCAGTTACGGAGAAGAGACCCAGTACTTC.